These 7 T cell receptor beta chains share one sample of origin, sequenced in a study of shared clonotypes between healthy human individuals. The repertoire was sequenced with immunoSEQ multiplex PCR; TCRdb's copy has only in-frame clones and lacks some. This sample yields roughly 490,000 clones, of which around 80% are seen a single time; 10% to 15% belongs to the top ten. Sequencing input: PBMCs. The receptors stem from a woman in her thirties or forties in good health. Some clones in this sample may be carry-over from other donors' samples.

This rearrangement joins TRBV5-1 to TRBJ2-2, with TRBD2 matching over 9 bases. Trimming at V came to 5 bases and at J to 0 bases, leaving 2 bases not matched to a gene. The CDR3 sequence is 15 residues long. Germline V lookup: CDR1 SGHRS, CDR2 YFSETQ. The CDR3 DNA sequence: TGCGCCAGCAGAACTAGCGGGTCGAACACCGGGGAGCTGTTTTTT. Translation gives CASRTSGSNTGELFF. The complete variable domain, with remaining parts taken from reference TRBV5-1 and TRBJ2-2, reads KAGVTQTPRYLIKTRGQQVTLSCSPISGHRSVSWYQQTPGQGLQFLFEYFSETQRNKGNFPGRFSGRQFSNSRSEMNVSTLELGDSALYLCASRTSGSNTGELFFGEGSRLTVL.

Concerning this clone: The same CDR3 arises from other DNA sequences in this sample as well. The V gene is TRBV7-2, the J gene TRBJ2-3; no firm D call. V was shortened by 5 bases and J by 5 bases, with 5 bases between the two germline ends. The CDR3 contains 11 residues. CDR1 and CDR2 from the germline V gene are SGHTA and FQGNSA. The DNA for the CDR3 is TGTGCCAGCAGCCGACGAGATACGCAGTATTTT. Protein: CASSRRDTQYF. Variable domain in full (rest from reference TRBV7-2 and TRBJ2-3): GAGVSQSPSNKVTEKGKDVELRCDPISGHTALYWYRQSLGQGLEFLIYFQGNSAPDKSGLPSDRFSAERTGGSVSTLTIQRTQQEDSAVYLCASSRRDTQYFGPGTRLTVL.

The rearrangement uses TRBV21-1 and TRBJ2-2. TRBV21-1 is tagged as a pseudogene. The CDR3 runs to 16 residues. This CDR3 reads CASSKGGNRSTGELFF. The CDR3 region has the DNA TGTGCCAGCAGCAAAGGGGGGAATAGATCCACCGGGGAGCTGTTTTTT.

J is TRBJ2-1 and V is TRBV6-1; a weak D match, TRBD1 (6 bases). Germline loops: CDR1 MNHNS, CDR2 SASEGT. Trimming removed 4 bases from V and 7 bases from J, with 14 bases in between. The CDR3 spans 14 residues. The CDR3 here is CASSVTGQGNEQFF. CDR3 bases: TGTGCCAGCAGTGTAACAGGTCAGGGGAATGAGCAGTTCTTC.

This clone occurred a few times. V gene TRBV14 combines with J gene TRBJ1-4; the match to TRBD1 covers 9 bases. The J segment lost 8 bases and the V segment lost 4 bases, leaving 8 bases of the junction unmatched. There are 15 residues in the CDR3. CDR1 is SGHDN and CDR2 is FVKESK in the germline V gene. The CDR3 sequence is CASSPRTGGAEKLFF. The CDR3 nucleotides are TGTGCCAGCAGCCCCCGTACAGGGGGCGCGGAAAAACTGTTTTTT.

A single count supports this clone. This chain connects TRBV7-3 to TRBJ2-2; 7 bases are a match to TRBD2. The CDR3 is 15 residues long. Germline CDR1 reads SGHTA; CDR2 reads FQGTGA. Trimming took 2 bases from V and 4 from J; bases not matched to a gene: 4. DNA for the CDR3: TGTGCCAGCAGCTTAGGAGCTAGCGGCACCGGGGAGCTGTTTTTT. Protein product: CASSLGASGTGELFF.

The V and J genes are TRBV2 and TRBJ2-3; a possible D gene is TRBD2 (6 bases). CDR3 length: 15 amino acids. CDR1 and CDR2 (germline): SNHLY, FYNNEI. Deletions cut 4 bases from V and 4 bases from J, with 15 bases between. The CDR3 nucleotides are TGTGCCAGCAGTGTGGAGGCGGGAATCCCAGATACGCAGTATTTT. Its translation: CASSVEAGIPDTQYF. The variable domain in full, with the rest retrieved from reference TRBV2 and TRBJ2-3, is EPEVTQTPSHQVTQMGQEVILRCVPISNHLYFYWYRQILGQKVEFLVSFYNNEISEKSEIFDDQFSVERPDGSNFTLKIRSTKLEDSAMYFCASSVEAGIPDTQYFGPGTRLTVL.